The 12 T cell receptor beta chains below were found in one sample sequenced in a study of blood T cell repertoires in COVID-19. TCRdb keeps only in-frame clones here, not all; method: immunoSEQ multiplex PCR. Of 200,000 to 250,000 clones in the sample, over 60% are singletons; the top ten hold 4.5% to 7%. The sequenced sample was peripheral blood. These receptors were collected from a woman in her 70s with acute or convalescent COVID-19.

The J gene is TRBJ2-5, the V gene TRBV28, with 7 bases matching TRBD2. The CDR3 extends over 16 amino acids. Germline loops: CDR1 MDHEN, CDR2 SYDVKM. With 3 bases clipped from V and 5 bases from J, the junction kept 12 bases outside the gene matches. The CDR3: CASSFLAAGVSETQYF. The CDR3 DNA reads TGTGCCAGCAGTTTTCTCGCGGCGGGAGTTTCGGAGACCCAGTACTTC.

This chain connects TRBV25-1 to TRBJ2-3; the D is unclear. V gave up 0 bases and J gave up 4 bases, with 11 bases separating them. CDR1 and CDR2 from the germline V gene are MGHDK and SYGVNS. This CDR3 is built from 15 residues. In DNA, the CDR3 is TGTGCCAGCAGTGAATATGGGCGAGATCCAGATACGCAGTATTTT. Its protein product is CASSEYGRDPDTQYF.

The rearrangement uses TRBV18 and TRBJ1-2; maybe TRBD1 (6 bases). Trimming shortened V by 5 bases and J by 5 bases, and 9 bases separated the two germline ends. The CDR3 consists of 12 residues. CDR1 KGHSH and CDR2 LQKENI come from the germline V gene. The CDR3 spells CASSGDNYGYTF. DNA for the CDR3: TGTGCCAGCTCAGGGGACAATTATGGCTACACCTTC. The full variable domain, its missing parts supplied by reference TRBV18 and TRBJ1-2, is NAGVMQNPRHLVRRRGQEARLRCSPMKGHSHVYWYRQLPEEGLKFMVYLQKENIIDESGMPKERFSAEFPKEGPSILRIQQVVRGDSAAYFCASSGDNYGYTFGSGTRLTVV.

This clone was counted a single time. The chain is built from TRBV18 and TRBJ2-1, with TRBD2 matching over 8 bases. CDR3 length: 16 residues. Germline trimming cut 1 base from V and 1 base from J; bases unmatched to any gene: 3. CDR1 is KGHSH and CDR2 is LQKENI in the germline V gene. CDR3 loop: CASSPLSGTSYNEQFF. Here the CDR3 DNA reads TGTGCCAGCTCACCACTTAGCGGGACTTCCTACAATGAGCAGTTCTTC.

This clone was detected only once. The chain employs TRBV4-2 and TRBJ2-6; TRBD1 matches at 12 bases. Looked up from germline, CDR1 is LGHNA and CDR2 is YNFKEQ. Germline trimming cut 4 bases from V and 4 bases from J; bases unmatched to any gene: 8. The CDR3 extends over 18 amino acids. The CDR3 is CASSPSGQGASGANVLTF. The CDR3 DNA reads as TGTGCCAGCAGCCCTTCGGGACAGGGGGCATCCGGGGCCAACGTCCTGACTTTC.

DNA of the CDR3: TGTGCCAGCAGACCCCACCGTCGCGACTGGGTACACTACGAGCAGTACTTC. It encodes CASRPHRRDWVHYEQYF. The rearrangement links TRBV27 to TRBJ2-7; D unclear. The ends were cut back, 6 bases at V and 3 bases at J, with 24 bases in the middle. Looked up from germline, CDR1 is MNHEY and CDR2 is SMNVEV (reference sequence). This CDR3 has 17 residues.

This clone occurred a few times. The V and J genes are TRBV2 and TRBJ1-2; 8 nucleotides align to TRBD1. The J segment lost 4 bases and the V segment lost 1 base, leaving 2 bases of the junction unmatched. The CDR3 is 14 residues long. From germline, CDR1 is SNHLY and CDR2 FYNNEI. The CDR3 is CASSEETGGYGYTF. For the CDR3, the DNA is TGTGCCAGCAGTGAAGAAACAGGGGGCTATGGCTACACCTTC.

Written as DNA, the CDR3 is TGTGCCAGCTCACCATCGGGACTAGCCTACAATGAGCAGTTCTTC. Protein product: CASSPSGLAYNEQFF. The chain carries TRBV18 and TRBJ2-1; 8 bases map to TRBD2. This CDR3 spans 15 amino acids. In germline, CDR1 is KGHSH, CDR2 LQKENI. V shed 2 bases, J shed 2 bases, and the junction held 2 bases outside the gene matches. Together with reference TRBV18 and TRBJ2-1, the CDR3 gives the full variable domain: NAGVMQNPRHLVRRRGQEARLRCSPMKGHSHVYWYRQLPEEGLKFMVYLQKENIIDESGMPKERFSAEFPKEGPSILRIQQVVRGDSAAYFCASSPSGLAYNEQFFGPGTRLTVL.

This clone was seen once. The CDR3 here is CASSLGTSVLFPQFF. DNA for the CDR3: TGTGCCAGCAGCTTAGGGACTAGCGTACTGTTCCCGCAGTTCTTC. This chain joins TRBV7-9 and TRBJ2-1; 9 bases map to TRBD2. The CDR3 is 15 residues long. V dropped 1 base and J dropped 12; count of bases not matched to a gene: 10. Germline V gene sequence: CDR1 SEHNR, CDR2 FQNEAQ (reference sequence).

This chain joins TRBV7-9 and TRBJ1-2, with a possible D match to TRBD1 (6 bases). The CDR3 is 13 residues long. V was trimmed by 5 bases and J by 2 bases, leaving 9 bases between them. CDR1 and CDR2 from the germline V gene are SEHNR and FQNEAQ (reference sequence). The CDR3 DNA reads as TGTGCCAGCAGCCCTCAGGGGAACTATGGCTACACCTTC. This translates into CASSPQGNYGYTF. The variable domain in full, completed from reference TRBV7-9 and TRBJ1-2, reads DTGVSQNPRHKITKRGQNVTFRCDPISEHNRLYWYRQTLGQGPEFLTYFQNEAQLEKSRLLSDRFSAERPKGSFSTLEIQRTEQGDSAMYLCASSPQGNYGYTFGSGTRLTVV.

This clone showed up just once. This rearrangement joins TRBV27 to TRBJ1-5; no reliable D call. Germline lookup yields CDR1 MNHEY and CDR2 SMNVEV (reference sequence). This CDR3 region has 13 residues. V was shortened by 0 bases and J by 7 bases, with 7 bases between the two germline ends. The CDR3, as DNA: TGTGCCAGCAGTTTATCCCGGTACCAGCCCCAGCATTTT. This codes for CASSLSRYQPQHF.

J is TRBJ2-5 and V is TRBV7-9; a weak D match, TRBD2 (5 bases). The ends were cut back, 8 bases at V and 5 bases at J, with 12 bases in the middle. This CDR3 is built from 12 residues. Germline V gene lookup returns CDR1 SEHNR and CDR2 FQNEAQ (reference sequence). CDR3 DNA sequence: TGTGCCAGCGCCCGGGGATCGGAGACCCAGTACTTC. Amino acids: CASARGSETQYF.